A selection of T cell receptor beta chains follows, all from one sample in a study of blood T cell repertoires in COVID-19. Sequencing used immunoSEQ multiplex PCR; TCRdb keeps in-frame clones, though not all of them. The data contain 320,000 or so clones, around 84% of them singletons. Sequencing was performed on PBMCs or T cells enriched from blood (not recorded which). These TCRs come from a woman in her thirties who had been exposed to COVID-19. CDR3s include the opening cysteine and the closing phenylalanine or tryptophan. The order of the fields is clone size, V gene, D gene, J gene, CDR3 DNA, CDR3 protein. A D gene is named only where the DNA matches it firmly. A clone size is listed for some rows: how often the clone was seen (once, few, many), or a class if it is expanded.

size: -
V: TRBV28
D: TRBD1
J: TRBJ1-6
DNA: TGTGCCAGCAGCGTGGATCAGGGGGGTAATTCACCCCTCCACTTT
CDR3: CASSVDQGGNSPLHF

size: -
V: TRBV5-6
D: TRBD2
J: TRBJ2-1
DNA: TGTGCCAGCAGCTTGGAAGGGACTAGGGTCAATGAGCAGTTCTTC
CDR3: CASSLEGTRVNEQFF

size: -
V: TRBV7-9
D: TRBD2
J: TRBJ2-3
DNA: TGTGCCAGCAGCTTGAATAGCGGGACCACAGATACGCAGTATTTT
CDR3: CASSLNSGTTDTQYF

size: -
V: TRBV5-1
D: TRBD2
J: TRBJ2-3
DNA: TGCGCCAGCAGCCCCGGCGGCGGGAGTACAGATACGCAGTATTTT
CDR3: CASSPGGGSTDTQYF

size: -
V: TRBV10-1
D: TRBD1
J: TRBJ1-1
DNA: TGCGCCAGCAGTGGGACAGGGGGGGCGAACACTGAAGCTTTCTTT
CDR3: CASSGTGGANTEAFF

size: few
V: TRBV25-1
D: -
J: TRBJ1-4
DNA: TGTGCCAGCAGCGCCGCAGGGAACAGTGAAAAACTGTTTTTT
CDR3: CASSAAGNSEKLFF

size: once
V: TRBV12-3/TRBV12-4
D: -
J: TRBJ1-4
DNA: TGTGCCAGCAGTGGACTGAGGGAAAAACTGTTTTTT
CDR3: CASSGLREKLFF

size: -
V: TRBV24-1
D: -
J: TRBJ2-3
DNA: TGTGCCACCAGTGATCCTACCGGGCAGTATTTT
CDR3: CATSDPTGQYF

size: -
V: TRBV28
D: TRBD1
J: TRBJ1-2
DNA: TGTGCCAGCAGCCCCTTCTTGGACAGGGCGGTAAACTATGGCTACACCTTC
CDR3: CASSPFLDRAVNYGYTF

size: -
V: TRBV11-2
D: TRBD2
J: TRBJ2-7
DNA: TGTGCCAGCAGCTATAATAGCGGGGTGAAAAACTCCTACGAGCAGTACTTC
CDR3: CASSYNSGVKNSYEQYF

size: -
V: TRBV7-9
D: TRBD2
J: TRBJ2-7
DNA: TGTGCCAGCAGCCAAGGACTAGCCACCTACGAGCAGTACTTC
CDR3: CASSQGLATYEQYF

size: -
V: TRBV5-1
D: -
J: TRBJ1-3
DNA: TGCGCCAGCAGCTTTCGGGTCCGGGGTACCGGAAACACCATATATTTT
CDR3: CASSFRVRGTGNTIYF

size: -
V: TRBV24-1
D: -
J: TRBJ2-3
DNA: TGTGCCACCAGTGATTTGCGTCAGGCCAGCACAGATACGCAGTATTTT
CDR3: CATSDLRQASTDTQYF

size: -
V: TRBV5-5
D: TRBD1
J: TRBJ2-2
DNA: TGTGCCAGCAGCCTTCCTACAGGGGCGGACACCGGGGAGCTGTTTTTT
CDR3: CASSLPTGADTGELFF

size: -
V: TRBV7-2
D: -
J: TRBJ1-5
DNA: TGTGCCAGCAGCTTTTTGGGGGGGAAAAATCAGCCCCAGCATTTT
CDR3: CASSFLGGKNQPQHF

size: -
V: TRBV7-9
D: -
J: TRBJ1-1
DNA: TGTGCCAGCAGCTTAATCGGGAGTTCTGAAGCTTTCTTT
CDR3: CASSLIGSSEAFF

size: -
V: TRBV5-4
D: TRBD1
J: TRBJ1-4
DNA: TGTGCCAGCAGCTCCCAGGGACAGGGGGATGAAAAACTGTTTTTT
CDR3: CASSSQGQGDEKLFF

size: once
V: TRBV18
D: -
J: TRBJ1-4
DNA: TGTGCCAGTCAGACAGCTGCAACTAATGAAAAACTGTTTTTT
CDR3: CASQTAATNEKLFF

size: -
V: TRBV7-9
D: -
J: TRBJ1-1
DNA: TGTGCCAGCAGCGAGCCAAGGGGCTTGAACACTGAAGCTTTCTTT
CDR3: CASSEPRGLNTEAFF

size: -
V: TRBV28
D: TRBD1
J: TRBJ1-4
DNA: TGTGCCAGCAGTCAACCCCTCGGACAGGGACGTGAAAAACTGTTTTTT
CDR3: CASSQPLGQGREKLFF

size: -
V: TRBV2
D: TRBD1
J: TRBJ1-5
DNA: TGTGCCAGCAGCGTCCCGGGACAGGGGAATCAGCCCCAGCATTTT
CDR3: CASSVPGQGNQPQHF

size: -
V: TRBV10-2
D: TRBD1
J: TRBJ1-5
DNA: TGCGCCAGCAGTGAGTCTCGAACAGGGGGCCGTATCGGCAATCAGCCCCAGCATTTT
CDR3: CASSESRTGGRIGNQPQHF

size: once
V: TRBV28
D: -
J: TRBJ2-7
DNA: TGTGCCAGCAGTTTGCGGGGCGAGCAGTACTTC
CDR3: CASSLRGEQYF

size: many
V: TRBV11-2
D: -
J: TRBJ2-1
DNA: TGTGCCAGCAGCCTTGACGGGGACTACAATGAGCAGTTCTTC
CDR3: CASSLDGDYNEQFF

size: few
V: TRBV7-8
D: -
J: TRBJ1-5
DNA: TGTGCCAGCAGCTTAGTAGGGGTGAGCAATCAGCCCCAGCATTTT
CDR3: CASSLVGVSNQPQHF

size: -
V: TRBV6-5
D: TRBD1
J: TRBJ1-3
DNA: TGTGCCAGCAGAACGGGACAGGCTGGAAACACCATATATTTT
CDR3: CASRTGQAGNTIYF

size: -
V: TRBV5-4
D: TRBD1
J: TRBJ2-6
DNA: TGTGCCAGCAGCCCACAGGGGGCAGGTGGGGCCAACGTCCTGACTTTC
CDR3: CASSPQGAGGANVLTF

size: -
V: TRBV7-2
D: TRBD1
J: TRBJ1-3
DNA: TGTGCCAGCAGCAAAAACAGGGGGCAACCTGGAAACACCATATATTTT
CDR3: CASSKNRGQPGNTIYF

size: once
V: TRBV11-3
D: -
J: TRBJ2-3
DNA: TGTGCCAGCAGCTTGGCTTCGGATACGCAGTATTTT
CDR3: CASSLASDTQYF

size: -
V: TRBV4-1
D: -
J: TRBJ1-6
DNA: TGCGCCAGCAGCCAAGATGAGGGGTGGAGGGTCGGGTCACCCCTCCACTTT
CDR3: CASSQDEGWRVGSPLHF

size: -
V: TRBV5-1
D: -
J: TRBJ1-1
DNA: TGCGCCAGCAGCTTGGTACAGGGTCTAAACACTGAAGCTTTCTTT
CDR3: CASSLVQGLNTEAFF

size: -
V: TRBV6-2/TRBV6-3
D: -
J: TRBJ1-3
DNA: TGTGCCAGCAGTTCCGTCGGAAACACCATATATTTT
CDR3: CASSSVGNTIYF

size: -
V: TRBV5-4
D: -
J: TRBJ1-4
DNA: TGTGCCAGCAGCTTGGTCGGGAGGGGCGCAACTAATGAAAAACTGTTTTTT
CDR3: CASSLVGRGATNEKLFF

size: -
V: TRBV7-2
D: TRBD1
J: TRBJ1-3
DNA: TGTGCCAGCAGCCAGACAAACAGGGGGCTTGGAAACACCATATATTTT
CDR3: CASSQTNRGLGNTIYF

size: -
V: TRBV5-1
D: -
J: TRBJ2-7
DNA: TGCGCCAGCAGCTTGGAAGCAGGCTATGCCTACGAGCAGTACTTC
CDR3: CASSLEAGYAYEQYF

size: once
V: TRBV24-1
D: TRBD1
J: TRBJ1-2
DNA: TGTGCCACCAGTGAGCCGGGACAGTACTATGGCTACACCTTC
CDR3: CATSEPGQYYGYTF

size: few
V: TRBV7-2
D: TRBD2
J: TRBJ2-5
DNA: TGTGCCAGCAGCCAACCCCTAGCGGGGCGACAAGAGACCCAGTACTTC
CDR3: CASSQPLAGRQETQYF

size: -
V: TRBV7-7
D: TRBD1
J: TRBJ2-1
DNA: TGTGCTAGCAGCTTAGGTGGGACAGGGGGCAATGAGCAGTTCTTC
CDR3: CASSLGGTGGNEQFF